The 31 T cell receptor beta chains in this list originate from one sample, sequenced in a study of radiation and T cells in renal cell carcinoma. The time point denotes: baseline pretreatment blood. Specified treatment: 15 Gy SBRT to primary tumor, nephrectomy 4 weeks later. The data were produced by immunoSEQ multiplex PCR, yet TCRdb's version contains in-frame clones alone and is incomplete. The table includes about 140,000 clones, 75% to 90% detected once. The material sequenced was blood, taken from a patient whose treatment included radiotherapy and nephrectomy. The receptors were gathered from a woman aged 50 to 60 with renal cell carcinoma.

V gene TRBV28 combines with J gene TRBJ2-7, with no clear D. CDR1 is MDHEN, CDR2 SYDVKM, per germline. Trimming removed 1 base at V and 3 bases at J, with 10 bases between. CDR3 length: 14 amino acids. The CDR3 sequence: CASSLLTGNYEQYF. CDR3 nucleotides: TGTGCCAGCAGTTTATTAACTGGGAACTACGAGCAGTACTTC.

The CDR3 spells CSVVPGTQETQYF. In DNA form, the CDR3 reads TGCAGCGTTGTTCCGGGAACCCAAGAGACCCAGTACTTC. This chain links TRBV29-1 with TRBJ2-5, with a weak D call TRBD2 (5 bases). Per germline, CDR1 SQVTM and CDR2 ANQGSEA. CDR3 length: 13 amino acids. V was pared by 4 bases and J by 1 base, with 10 bases between.

The CDR3 loop reads CASSYTGGSYNEQFF. DNA for the CDR3: TGTGCCAGCAGCTACACAGGGGGCTCCTACAATGAGCAGTTCTTC. The V call is TRBV7-2, the J call TRBJ2-1, with TRBD1 identical over 8 bases. CDR3 size: 15 residues. In germline, CDR1 is SGHTA, CDR2 FQGNSA. Trimming at V came to 4 bases and at J to 0 bases, leaving 2 bases not matched to a gene. The full variable domain, with the rest looked up from reference TRBV7-2 and TRBJ2-1, is GAGVSQSPSNKVTEKGKDVELRCDPISGHTALYWYRQSLGQGLEFLIYFQGNSAPDKSGLPSDRFSAERTGGSVSTLTIQRTQQEDSAVYLCASSYTGGSYNEQFFGPGTRLTVL.

This chain joins TRBV2 and TRBJ2-1; TRBD1 agrees at 7 bases. The V segment lost 11 bases and the J segment 6 bases; nucleotides outside the gene matches: 13. The V gene's germline CDR1 is SNHLY and CDR2 FYNNEI. The CDR3 length is 14 residues. The CDR3 DNA sequence: TGTGCCTCCCGGGGTCAAGGGGGCGGCAATGAGCAGTTCTTC. Translated: CASRGQGGGNEQFF.

CDR3 nucleotide sequence: TGTGCCAGCAGCCCCGCCTTATCCAGGGCGAACTATGGCTACACCTTC. It specifies CASSPALSRANYGYTF. The chain carries TRBV5-4 and TRBJ1-2, with TRBD1 as a possible D gene (5 bases). Trimming took 4 bases from V and 2 from J, leaving 18 bases between them. This CDR3 has 16 amino acids. CDR1 is SGHNT and CDR2 is YYREEE in the germline V gene (reference sequence).

V gene TRBV6-1 combines with J gene TRBJ2-5; D is uncertain. The V and J ends lost 1 base and 6 bases respectively, with 9 bases between them. The CDR3 length is 13 residues. Germline V gene data show CDR1 as MNHNS and CDR2 as SASEGT. The CDR3 sequence is CASSEGPIQTQYF. In nucleotides, the CDR3 is TGTGCCAGCAGTGAAGGGCCTATCCAGACCCAGTACTTC.

The chain uses TRBV25-1 and TRBJ1-1; maybe TRBD1 (6 bases). Germline V lookup: CDR1 MGHDK, CDR2 SYGVNS. CDR3 length: 14 residues. The V end was cut by 8 bases, the J end by 1 base, with 14 bases between. This CDR3 is CASGGGAGNTEAFF. The DNA for the CDR3 is TGTGCCAGCGGAGGGGGGGCCGGGAACACTGAAGCTTTCTTT. Combining the CDR3 with reference TRBV25-1 and TRBJ1-1 gives the whole variable domain EADIYQTPRYLVIGTGKKITLECSQTMGHDKMYWYQQDPGMELHLIHYSYGVNSTEKGDLSSESTVSRIRTEHFPLTLESARPSHTSQYLCASGGGAGNTEAFFGQGTRLTVV.

This clone was seen once. For the CDR3, the DNA is TGTGCCAGCCTCTCAGGGGAGGGGGGCTATGGCTACACCTTC. Its protein product is CASLSGEGGYGYTF. V gene TRBV28 combines with J gene TRBJ1-2; D is possibly TRBD1 (6 bases). Germline V CDR1 and CDR2: MDHEN, SYDVKM. This CDR3 region has 14 residues. The germline V and J ends were trimmed by 8 bases and 4 bases, with 17 bases remaining between them.

The V and J genes are TRBV4-1 and TRBJ1-2; maybe TRBD1 (6 bases). CDR3 length equals 16 residues. Trimming removed 4 bases at V and 0 bases at J, with 15 bases between. Germline values: CDR1 MGHRA, CDR2 YSYEKL. Here the CDR3 reads CASSPGGGTANYGYTF. Written as DNA, the CDR3 is TGCGCCAGCAGCCCGGGGGGCGGAACAGCTAACTATGGCTACACCTTC.

As DNA, the CDR3 is TGTGCCTGGAGTGTAGACAATCAGCCCCAGCATTTT. Its protein product is CAWSVDNQPQHF. The rearrangement links TRBV30 to TRBJ1-5; D unclear. The CDR3 sequence is 12 residues long. CDR1 GTSNPN and CDR2 SVGIG come from the germline V gene (reference sequence). Deletions cut 0 bases from V and 3 bases from J, with 3 bases between.

V gene TRBV5-4 combines with J gene TRBJ2-2; D remains ambiguous. V lost 4 bases and J 0 bases, leaving 10 bases between the germline ends. This CDR3 spans 15 amino acids. Germline V gene lookup returns CDR1 SGHNT and CDR2 YYREEE (reference sequence). The CDR3 nucleotides are TGTGCCAGCAGCCGCGAGATTGCGAACACCGGGGAGCTGTTTTTT. It yields the protein CASSREIANTGELFF.

This chain connects TRBV27 to TRBJ2-2; D not resolved. Germline CDR1 reads MNHEY; CDR2 reads SMNVEV (reference sequence). With 3 bases removed from V and 0 bases from J, the gap between germline ends came to 8 bases. The CDR3 spans 15 residues. The CDR3 here is CASSFAPANTGELFF. The CDR3 DNA sequence: TGTGCCAGCAGTTTTGCCCCCGCGAACACCGGGGAGCTGTTTTTT.

V usage is TRBV7-2 and J usage is TRBJ1-2; 9 bases fit TRBD1. Germline CDR1 reads SGHTA; CDR2 reads FQGNSA. After removal of 4 bases from V and 0 bases from J, the junction contained 6 bases not matched to a gene. The CDR3 is 16 amino acids. DNA of the CDR3: TGTGCCAGCAGCTATTCCGGGACAGGGTCTAACTATGGCTACACCTTC. Translated: CASSYSGTGSNYGYTF.

This chain links TRBV5-7 with TRBJ2-7; unclear D gene. TRBV5-7 is marked as an open reading frame, function uncertain. CDR3 length: 11 amino acids. The V end was cut by 4 bases, the J end by 4 bases, with 6 bases between. The CDR3 is CASSLRYEQYF. For the CDR3, the DNA is TGTGCCAGCAGCCTGCGTTACGAGCAGTACTTC.

This sequence joins TRBV7-2 and TRBJ1-1, with no clear D. The CDR3 sequence is 14 residues long. V shed 1 base and J shed 7 bases, with 13 bases lying between them. Per germline, CDR1 SGHTA and CDR2 FQGNSA. DNA of the CDR3: TGTGCCAGCAGCTTAGACCCTCGAGGGCTTGAAGCTTTCTTT. It codes for CASSLDPRGLEAFF.

This chain links TRBV5-8 with TRBJ1-1; D unresolved. V gave up 1 base and J gave up 4 bases, with 8 bases separating them. Germline V lookup: CDR1 SGHTS, CDR2 YDEGEE. The CDR3 sequence is 13 residues long. In nucleotides, the CDR3 is TGTGCCAGCAGCTTGACGGGTAGCACTGAAGCTTTCTTT. It encodes CASSLTGSTEAFF.

This clone was detected a few times. This sequence joins TRBV10-1 and TRBJ2-3, with D possibly being TRBD1 or TRBD2 (5 bases each). This CDR3 spans 14 amino acids. Trimming took 7 bases from V and 1 from J, leaving 12 bases between them. CDR1 and CDR2 from the germline V gene are WNHNN and SYGVQD (reference sequence). CDR3 nucleotides: TGCGCCAGCATGGGGGATCCGGGCACAGATACGCAGTATTTT. Amino acid sequence: CASMGDPGTDTQYF.

In its sample, this clone was seen once. The rearrangement joins TRBV5-8 to TRBJ2-5; perhaps TRBD2 as D (6 bases). The CDR3 has 14 amino acids. Germline assignment: CDR1 SGHTS and CDR2 YDEGEE. The V end lost 1 base, the J end lost 5 bases, and 12 bases lay between the germline ends. The CDR3 loop is CASSLRRDRETQYF. The CDR3 DNA sequence: TGTGCCAGCAGCTTGAGGCGGGACCGGGAGACCCAGTACTTC.

The rearrangement uses TRBV5-1 and TRBJ2-1, with D tentatively TRBD1 or TRBD2 (5 bases each). CDR3 length equals 14 residues. Trimming took off 2 bases at V and 7 bases at J, with 13 bases between the two ends. The germline V gene encodes CDR1 SGHRS and CDR2 YFSETQ. DNA for the CDR3: TGCGCCAGCAGCTTAGCGGTGGACAATAATGAGCAGTTCTTC. Protein product: CASSLAVDNNEQFF.

The chain links TRBV2 to TRBJ2-5; maybe TRBD2 (6 bases). The V gene's germline CDR1 is SNHLY and CDR2 FYNNEI. This CDR3 comprises 13 residues. V was shortened by 8 bases and J by 2 bases, with 12 bases between the two germline ends. The CDR3 DNA is TGTGCCAGCGTTTGGGCGGGGCAAGAGACCCAGTACTTC. The encoded protein is CASVWAGQETQYF.

This clone was recorded once. The chain has TRBV7-2 and TRBJ2-4; maybe TRBD1 (6 bases). Germline V gene data show CDR1 as SGHTA and CDR2 as FQGNSA. V was trimmed by 4 bases and J by 6 bases, leaving 13 bases between them. The CDR3 length is 14 residues. The CDR3 protein is CASSYRDSRNIQYF. CDR3 sequence (DNA): TGTGCCAGCAGCTACAGGGATAGTAGAAACATTCAGTACTTC.

The J gene is TRBJ1-1, the V gene TRBV7-9, with 7 nucleotides matching TRBD1. With 3 bases clipped from V and 5 bases from J, the junction kept 6 bases outside the gene matches. There are 14 residues in the CDR3. Per germline, CDR1 SEHNR and CDR2 FQNEAQ (reference sequence). The CDR3 DNA is TGTGCCAGCAGCTTTTACAGGGGAGGGACTGAAGCTTTCTTT. It yields the protein CASSFYRGGTEAFF.

V and J are TRBV27 and TRBJ2-4, with 9 bases identical to TRBD1. The germline gives CDR1 MNHEY, CDR2 SMNVEV (reference sequence). V was clipped by 0 bases and J by 7 bases; unmatched bases: 4. This CDR3 has 15 amino acids. For the CDR3, the DNA is TGTGCCAGCAGTTTATCGCTCGGGACAGGGAACATTCAGTACTTC. Amino acid sequence: CASSLSLGTGNIQYF.

The table lists this clone with a few counts. The J gene is TRBJ2-2, the V gene TRBV5-1, with TRBD1 identical over 7 bases. The CDR3 totals 15 residues. The ends lost 10 bases at V and 5 bases at J; junction bases unmatched: 14. Germline loops: CDR1 SGHRS, CDR2 YFSETQ. DNA for the CDR3: TGCGCCTCCCGCCCCAGACAGGGTATGACCGGGGAGCTGTTTTTT. Encoded protein: CASRPRQGMTGELFF.

This chain joins TRBV7-2 and TRBJ2-7; TRBD1 aligns across 11 bases. Trimming removed 4 bases from V and 3 bases from J; junction bases left unmatched: 5. This CDR3 contains 15 residues. In germline, CDR1 is SGHTA, CDR2 FQGNSA. CDR3 nucleotide sequence: TGTGCCAGCAGCTGGACCGGGACAGGGGGCTACGAGCAGTACTTC. As protein: CASSWTGTGGYEQYF.

The chain employs TRBV5-1 and TRBJ2-1, with no clear D. Trimming stripped 0 bases from V and 2 bases from J, with 6 bases between. CDR1 is SGHRS, CDR2 YFSETQ, per germline. The CDR3 is made up of 14 amino acids. The CDR3 sequence is CASSLAEPYNEQFF. The CDR3 DNA is TGCGCCAGCAGCTTGGCGGAGCCCTACAATGAGCAGTTCTTC.

The rearrangement uses TRBV28 and TRBJ1-4, with TRBD1 identical over 7 bases. Germline V gene lookup returns CDR1 MDHEN and CDR2 SYDVKM. The ends lost 7 bases at V and 7 bases at J; junction bases unmatched: 12. The CDR3 is 15 residues long. The CDR3: CASTPSGQNFEKLFF. The CDR3 coding sequence is TGTGCCAGCACTCCTTCGGGACAGAACTTTGAAAAACTGTTTTTT. The variable domain in full, completed from reference TRBV28 and TRBJ1-4, reads DVKVTQSSRYLVKRTGEKVFLECVQDMDHENMFWYRQDPGLGLRLIYFSYDVKMKEKGDIPEGYSVSREKKERFSLILESASTNQTSMYLCASTPSGQNFEKLFFGSGTQLSVL.

This sequence joins TRBV15 and TRBJ2-3; D is uncertain. There are 17 residues in the CDR3. Germline V lookup: CDR1 LNHNV, CDR2 YYDKDF (reference sequence). Trimming removed 1 base from V and 3 bases from J, with 17 bases in between. The CDR3 sequence: CATSRAGQTHPTDTQYF. The CDR3 nucleotides are TGTGCCACCAGCAGAGCCGGGCAAACCCACCCAACAGATACGCAGTATTTT.

The rearrangement links TRBV10-3 to TRBJ1-1; tentative D call: TRBD1 (5 bases). Germline V lookup: CDR1 ENHRY, CDR2 SYGVKD. The CDR3 is made up of 13 amino acids. The V and J ends lost 11 bases and 0 bases respectively, with 13 bases between them. The CDR3 DNA is TGTGCCGTTGGGGGGGTGTTGAACACTGAAGCTTTCTTT. Protein sequence: CAVGGVLNTEAFF.

V is TRBV6-4 and J is TRBJ2-3; no firm D call. Germline CDR1 reads MRHNA; CDR2 reads SNTAGT. The germline V and J ends were trimmed by 3 bases and 2 bases, with 6 bases remaining between them. This CDR3 has 13 residues. CDR3 bases: TGTGCCAGCAGTGAATTCATCACAGATACGCAGTATTTT. Its protein product is CASSEFITDTQYF.

This chain joins TRBV28 and TRBJ1-4; D remains unclear. There are 9 residues in the CDR3. The germline V gene encodes CDR1 MDHEN and CDR2 SYDVKM. For the CDR3, the DNA is TGTGCGGTGGGTGAAAAACTGTTTTTT. This translates into CAVGEKLFF.